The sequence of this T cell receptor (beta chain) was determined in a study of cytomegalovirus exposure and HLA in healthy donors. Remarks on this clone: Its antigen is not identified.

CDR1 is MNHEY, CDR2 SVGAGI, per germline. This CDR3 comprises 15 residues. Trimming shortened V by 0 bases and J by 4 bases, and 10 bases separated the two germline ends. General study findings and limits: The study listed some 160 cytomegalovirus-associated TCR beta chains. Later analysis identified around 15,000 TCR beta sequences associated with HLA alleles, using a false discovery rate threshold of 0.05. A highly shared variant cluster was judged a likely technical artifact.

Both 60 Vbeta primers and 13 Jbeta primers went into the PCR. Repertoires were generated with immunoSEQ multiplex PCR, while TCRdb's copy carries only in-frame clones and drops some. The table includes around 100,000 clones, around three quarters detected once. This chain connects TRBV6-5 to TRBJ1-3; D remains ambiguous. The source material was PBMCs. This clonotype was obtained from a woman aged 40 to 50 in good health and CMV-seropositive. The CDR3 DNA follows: TGTGCCAGCAGTTACTCATGGGGAGCCGGAAACACCATATATTTT. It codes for CASSYSWGAGNTIYF.